The text below deals with one T cell receptor (beta chain). The antigen remains unidentified. About 310,000 cells per CD8+ T cell subset were flow-sorted in triplicate. Naive CD8+ T cells showed a CD45RO-CCR7+CD27+CD95- phenotype. The CDR3 consists of 11 residues. Germline CDR1 and CDR2: SGDLS and YYNGEE. This sample was taken from a study of CXCR3-negative and CXCR3-positive naive CD8 T cells. Study conclusions and caveats: CXCR3 expression dropped partially after cryopreservation, and most assays relied on fresh PBMCs. The study found more hydrophobic TRB CDR3s in CXCR3-positive naive cells than in CXCR3-negative naive cells.

The authors prepared UMI-labeled TRB cDNA libraries by 5' RACE. From its re-call of the 5' RACE reads, TCRdb lists each CDR3 protein once, without DNA. The sample table sets out roughly 93,000 distinct CDR3 sequences. Source material: naive CXCR3+ CD8+ T cells from blood. Described subset: CD45RO-CCR7+CD27+CD95- naive CD8+ T cells expressing CXCR3 (TNR3+). This clonotype was obtained from a human donor in good health. Some clones in this sample may be carry-over from other donors' samples. The chain carries TRBV9 and TRBJ1-1. CDR3 sequence: CASSPGGEAFF.